One and the same sample provided the 6 T cell receptor beta chains below, sequenced in a study of T cell responses to AZD1222 COVID-19 vaccine. Assay used: immunoSEQ multiplex PCR; TCRdb lists only in-frame clones, some missing. This repertoire shows 46,000 or so clones, 80% to 95% found once; its top ten account for over 30%. Sequenced material: peripheral blood, taken 28 days after the second AZD1222 dose. The receptors derive from an adult who received the AZD1222 COVID-19 vaccine.

In DNA form, the CDR3 reads TGTGCCAGCAGTCCCCCAGGTGCGATCGAAAAACTGTTTTTT. Protein: CASSPPGAIEKLFF. The genes are TRBV6-5 and TRBJ1-4; D gene unclear. The CDR3 has 14 amino acids. V lost 5 bases to trimming and J lost 8 bases, with 15 bases between them. Germline loops: CDR1 MNHEY, CDR2 SVGAGI.

V gene TRBV7-2 combines with J gene TRBJ2-1; 12 positions agree with TRBD1. CDR1 SGHTA and CDR2 FQGNSA come from the germline V gene. CDR3 length equals 17 residues. The ends lost 5 bases at V and 1 base at J; junction bases unmatched: 6. CDR3 protein: CASSNRDRGLSYNEQFF. The CDR3 DNA follows: TGTGCCAGCAGCAACCGGGACAGGGGGCTGTCCTACAATGAGCAGTTCTTC.

The V and J genes are TRBV14 and TRBJ1-4; D is unclear. Germline V gene lookup returns CDR1 SGHDN and CDR2 FVKESK. CDR3 size: 14 residues. Trimming took off 0 bases at V and 8 bases at J, with 10 bases between the two ends. In nucleotides, the CDR3 is TGTGCCAGCAGCCAAGATCCATTCCGAGAAAAACTGTTTTTT. As protein: CASSQDPFREKLFF.

The genes are TRBV5-1 and TRBJ2-3, with 9 bases matching TRBD2. The CDR3 has 15 amino acids. Trimming cost V 4 bases and J 0 bases; bases outside gene matches: 3. CDR1 is SGHRS, CDR2 YFSETQ, per germline. The CDR3 region has the DNA TGCGCCAGCAGCCCTAGCGGGGCTAGCACAGATACGCAGTATTTT. Protein product: CASSPSGASTDTQYF.

This clone has just one count. The gene calls are TRBV13 and TRBJ1-1; D is perhaps TRBD1 (5 bases). The CDR3 is 14 amino acids. Germline V CDR1 and CDR2: PRHDT, FYEKMQ (reference sequence). V lost 3 bases and J 6 bases, leaving 14 bases between the germline ends. The DNA for the CDR3 is TGTGCCAGCAGCTTTGGCAGGGTTAAGTCTGAAGCTTTCTTT. It specifies CASSFGRVKSEAFF.

The CDR3 DNA reads as TGTGCCTGGACCCCGGGACTAGCGGGGGGCTACGAGCAGTACTTC. It encodes CAWTPGLAGGYEQYF. The chain uses TRBV30 and TRBJ2-7; the match to TRBD2 covers 15 bases. The CDR3 totals 15 residues. CDR1 is GTSNPN and CDR2 is SVGIG in the germline V gene (reference sequence). V was pared by 4 bases and J by 3 bases, with 4 bases of the junction left unmatched. Full variable domain (rest looked up from reference TRBV30 and TRBJ2-7): SQTIHQWPATLVQPVGSPLSLECTVEGTSNPNLYWYRQAAGRGLQLLFYSVGIGQISSEVPQNLSASRPQDRQFILSSKKLLLSDSGFYLCAWTPGLAGGYEQYFGPGTRLTVT.